This entry lists 11 T cell receptor beta chains sequenced from one sample in a study of response to subunit inactivated influenza vaccine. TCRdb used MiXCR to reprocess the RT-PCR reads, holding one entry per CDR3 protein. The data hold 500,000 or so distinct CDR3 sequences, with approximately 11% observed a single time. The starting material was PBMCs from blood, obtained more than 35 days after vaccination. These receptor sequences come from a man aged 50 to 60 who received an inactivated influenza vaccine.

In its sample, this clonotype was seen many times. The rearrangement joins TRBV5-1 to TRBJ2-7, with D maybe TRBD1 (5 bases). The V end was cut by 4 bases, the J end by 0 bases, with 8 bases between. The CDR3 is 13 residues long. Germline CDR1 is SGHRS and CDR2 is YFSETQ. The DNA of the CDR3 is TGCGCCAGCAGCCCAGGGTCCTCCTACGAGCAGTACTTC. This translates into CASSPGSSYEQYF.

This clonotype was seen a handful of times. The chain recombines TRBV5-1 with TRBJ2-5, with TRBD1 as a possible D gene (5 bases). V was shortened by 1 base and J by 4 bases, with 14 bases between the two germline ends. Germline loops: CDR1 SGHRS, CDR2 YFSETQ. This CDR3 is built from 15 residues. The CDR3 sequence: CASSLTLSQGETQYF. CDR3 DNA: TGCGCCAGCAGCTTGACCTTGAGCCAGGGAGAGACCCAGTACTTC. The entire variable domain, with the rest obtained from reference TRBV5-1 and TRBJ2-5, is as follows: KAGVTQTPRYLIKTRGQQVTLSCSPISGHRSVSWYQQTPGQGLQFLFEYFSETQRNKGNFPGRFSGRQFSNSRSEMNVSTLELGDSALYLCASSLTLSQGETQYFGPGTRLLVL.

In its sample, this clonotype was seen many times. V gene TRBV7-9 combines with J gene TRBJ2-7; D remains unclear. V gave up 3 bases and J gave up 2 bases, with 11 bases separating them. CDR1 and CDR2 (germline): SEHNR, FQNEAQ (reference sequence). CDR3 size: 14 residues. The CDR3, as DNA: TGTGCCAGCAGCTTCGAAGAGGAGACCTACGAGCAGTACTTC. It specifies CASSFEEETYEQYF.

In its sample, this clonotype was seen many times. This chain links TRBV7-9 with TRBJ2-2; 7 nucleotides agree with TRBD2. CDR1 and CDR2 (germline): SEHNR, FQNEAQ (reference sequence). J gave up 4 bases and V 5 bases, and 10 bases lay outside the gene matches. The CDR3 runs to 16 residues. The CDR3 coding sequence is TGTGCCAGCAGCCCTCCTAGCGGTGGGGGCACCGGGGAGCTGTTTTTT. This gives the protein CASSPPSGGGTGELFF.

The table lists this clonotype with many counts. CDR3 in amino acids: CASSSGGRAGDTQYF. CDR3 nucleotide sequence: TGTGCCAGCAGTTCCGGCGGGAGGGCGGGAGATACGCAGTATTTT. This sequence joins TRBV12-3 or TRBV12-4 and TRBJ2-3; 9 bases are shared with TRBD2. The CDR3 extends over 15 amino acids. After removal of 4 bases from V and 5 bases from J, the junction contained 7 bases not matched to a gene.

This chain uses TRBV4-3 with TRBJ2-2; 7 bases align to TRBD1. Trimming removed 3 bases from V and 5 bases from J; junction bases left unmatched: 3. Germline V CDR1 and CDR2: LGHNA, YSLEER. This CDR3 is 14 amino acids long. The CDR3 is CASSHGDSTGELFF. The DNA for the CDR3 is TGCGCCAGCAGCCACGGGGACAGTACCGGGGAGCTGTTTTTT.

The chain links TRBV30 to TRBJ2-3; the D call may be TRBD1 or TRBD2 (5 bases each). Trimming left V 4 bases short and J 4 bases short, with 12 bases between. Germline-derived CDR1 and CDR2 are GTSNPN and SVGIG (reference sequence). This CDR3 has 13 residues. CDR3 in amino acids: CAWTTGPADTQYF. DNA for the CDR3: TGTGCCTGGACGACGGGACCCGCAGATACGCAGTATTTT.

This clonotype was seen repeatedly, ten times or more. This chain uses TRBV5-6 with TRBJ2-3; 10 bases line up with TRBD2. V trimming: 4 bases; J trimming: 4 bases; junction bases outside the gene matches: 6. The CDR3 spans 15 residues. The V gene's germline CDR1 is SGHDT and CDR2 YYEEEE. CDR3: CASSRKGLAPDTQYF. Written as DNA, the CDR3 is TGTGCCAGCAGCCGGAAGGGACTAGCGCCAGATACGCAGTATTTT.

The CDR3 bases are TGCAGTGCTAGCGACAGGGAAAATCAGCCCCAGCATTTT. This encodes CSASDRENQPQHF. The V gene is TRBV20-1, the J gene TRBJ1-5; TRBD1 matches 7 bases. V lost 3 bases and J lost 4; bases outside the gene matches: 3. Germline CDR1 is DFQATT and CDR2 is SNEGSKA (reference sequence). This CDR3 is 13 amino acids long.

V and J are TRBV7-3 and TRBJ2-2; 13 nucleotides align to TRBD2. The germline V gene has CDR1 SGHTA and CDR2 FQGTGA. The CDR3 length is 17 residues. The trim removed 6 bases at V and 4 bases at J, leaving 8 bases unmatched. In nucleotides, the CDR3 is TGTGCCAGCAGACTAGCGGGAGGGCCCATGGGCACCGGGGAGCTGTTTTTT. Amino acid sequence: CASRLAGGPMGTGELFF.

This rearrangement joins TRBV6-5 to TRBJ1-5, with D tentatively TRBD1 (5 bases). V was trimmed by 2 bases and J by 1 base, leaving 15 bases between them. Germline-derived CDR1 and CDR2 are MNHEY and SVGAGI. This CDR3 has 17 amino acids. CDR3 in amino acids: CASSYGGGTLSNQPQHF. In DNA, the CDR3 is TGTGCCAGCAGTTACGGCGGGGGGACCCTAAGCAATCAGCCCCAGCATTTT.